The T cell receptor (beta chain) under discussion was sequenced for a study of OX40 agonist ivuxolimab in advanced cancers. Notes on the research overall: The costimulatory receptor OX40 (CD134) was targeted by ivuxolimab, a fully human IgG2 agonistic monoclonal antibody. Intravenous ivuxolimab was administered to patients every 2 weeks at six dose levels: 0.01, 0.1, 0.3, 1.5, 3 and 10 mg/kg. Of the approximately 54 dose-escalation patients, hepatocellular carcinoma was present in approximately 20, melanoma in approximately 15, renal cell carcinoma in 9 and head and neck cancer in 9. The dose-escalation cohort was roughly 80% male with a mean age of approximately 59 years, ranging from about 20 to 85. Patients were allowed to have had prior anti-PD-1, anti-PD-L1 or anti-CTLA-4 therapy, and approximately 40% of the dose-escalation patients had previously received checkpoint inhibitors. Partial responses occurred in three dose-escalation patients, of whom one had hepatocellular carcinoma and two had cutaneous melanoma. Peripheral TCRbeta sequencing was intended to test whether TCR sequence diversity was altered and clonal T-cell expansion was caused by ivuxolimab. The paper covers the monotherapy dose-escalation part of the phase I ivuxolimab trial, which included N = 52 patients.

On this clone: Its cognate antigen has yet to be identified. It has no much larger one-base neighbor in the sample; base qualities were not kept.

The trial excluded patients who had a history of autoimmune disease or who were on systemic immunosuppression. Peripheral blood for TCR sequencing was collected from all dose cohorts at baseline, on cycle 4 day 1, and on cycle 7 day 1. The samples were taken from a phase I, first-in-human, multicenter, open-label dose-escalation trial of ivuxolimab. Adults with locally advanced or metastatic melanoma, renal cell carcinoma, hepatocellular carcinoma or head and neck squamous cell carcinoma were enrolled in the trial. CD4+ and CD8+ T cells were sorted separately from peripheral blood before TCR sequencing. The paper's findings and limits, for the study overall: In the 0.1-3.0 mg/kg groups, partial responders had among the lowest normalized peripheral clonal expansion, particularly in CD8+ T cells. At doses of 0.1 to 3.0 mg/kg, clonal expansion of both CD4+ and CD8+ blood T cells was observed from baseline to week 6. After ivuxolimab, more expanded clones were found on average in CD8+ T cells than in CD4+ T cells. The antigen specificity of the peripheral T cells that underwent clonal expansion was not determined. Low levels of normalized T-cell clonal expansion were also shown by some nonresponding patients.

To sequence the TCRbeta CDR3 region, genomic DNA was isolated from the sorted cells. TCRbeta CDR3 regions were sequenced using the immunoSEQ Assay. This immuneACCESS table, as held by TCRdb, lists in-frame sequences with V and J called but not all clones. Of the missing ones, under half trace to an unresolved V gene in checked studies; the others have no known cause. Here the sample has approximately 70,000 clones; 90% occur a single time. The ten biggest clones cover roughly 0.54% of the sample. CDR1 and CDR2 are read off the germline V gene (reference sequence) as SGHNT and YYREEE. The CDR3 contains 14 residues, cysteine and phenylalanine counted. Just CDR3 DNA is preserved here, 42 bases in frame from base 1. V and J are truncated by 0 bases and 2 bases respectively, leaving an intervening sequence of 8 bases.

The source of this sequence is an adult with an advanced solid tumor such as melanoma, head and neck, liver or kidney cancer. This specimen consisted of CD4+ or CD8+ T cells sorted from blood, obtained in a trial of the OX40 agonist ivuxolimab. The rearrangement joined TRBV5-4 to TRBJ1-2, with no confidently assigned D gene. The CDR3 amino acid sequence is: CASSLVGQNYGYTF. The nucleotide sequence is given as TGTGCCAGCAGCTTGGTTGGCCAGAACTATGGCTACACCTTC.